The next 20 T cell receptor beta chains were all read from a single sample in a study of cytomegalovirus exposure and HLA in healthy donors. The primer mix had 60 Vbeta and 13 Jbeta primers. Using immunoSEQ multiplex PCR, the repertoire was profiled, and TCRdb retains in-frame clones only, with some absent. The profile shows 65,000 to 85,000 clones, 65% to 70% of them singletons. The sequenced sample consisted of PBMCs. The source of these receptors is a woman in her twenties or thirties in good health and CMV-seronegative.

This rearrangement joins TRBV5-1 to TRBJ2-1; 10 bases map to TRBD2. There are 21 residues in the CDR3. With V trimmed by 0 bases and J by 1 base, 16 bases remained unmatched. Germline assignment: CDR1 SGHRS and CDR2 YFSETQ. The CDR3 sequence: CASSLGLAGAGKFSSYNEQFF. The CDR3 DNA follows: TGCGCCAGCAGCTTGGGTCTAGCGGGGGCCGGAAAGTTCAGTTCCTACAATGAGCAGTTCTTC. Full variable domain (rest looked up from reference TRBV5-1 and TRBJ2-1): KAGVTQTPRYLIKTRGQQVTLSCSPISGHRSVSWYQQTPGQGLQFLFEYFSETQRNKGNFPGRFSGRQFSNSRSEMNVSTLELGDSALYLCASSLGLAGAGKFSSYNEQFFGPGTRLTVL.

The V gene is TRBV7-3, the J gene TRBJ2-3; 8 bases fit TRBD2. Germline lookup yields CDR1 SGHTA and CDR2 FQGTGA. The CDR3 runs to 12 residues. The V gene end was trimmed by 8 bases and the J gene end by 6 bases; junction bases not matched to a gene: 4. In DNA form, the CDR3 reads TGTGCCAGCCGGGGGGGCGGGGATACGCAGTATTTT. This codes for CASRGGGDTQYF. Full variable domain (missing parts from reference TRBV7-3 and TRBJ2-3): GAGVSQTPSNKVTEKGKYVELRCDPISGHTALYWYRQSLGQGPEFLIYFQGTGAADDSGLPNDRFFAVRPEGSVSTLKIQRTERGDSAVYLCASRGGGDTQYFGPGTRLTVL.

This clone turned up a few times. The CDR3 loop reads CASSFSGDGLEQYF. The CDR3 DNA is TGTGCCAGCAGCTTTTCAGGGGATGGTCTCGAGCAGTACTTC. The chain couples TRBV7-2 to TRBJ2-7; a weak D match, TRBD1 (6 bases). The length of the CDR3 is 14 residues. Trimming removed 3 bases from V and 6 bases from J, with 15 bases in between. Per the germline V gene, CDR1 is SGHTA and CDR2 is FQGNSA. Supplemented by reference TRBV7-2 and TRBJ2-7, the full variable domain reads GAGVSQSPSNKVTEKGKDVELRCDPISGHTALYWYRQSLGQGLEFLIYFQGNSAPDKSGLPSDRFSAERTGGSVSTLTIQRTQQEDSAVYLCASSFSGDGLEQYFGPGTRLTVT.

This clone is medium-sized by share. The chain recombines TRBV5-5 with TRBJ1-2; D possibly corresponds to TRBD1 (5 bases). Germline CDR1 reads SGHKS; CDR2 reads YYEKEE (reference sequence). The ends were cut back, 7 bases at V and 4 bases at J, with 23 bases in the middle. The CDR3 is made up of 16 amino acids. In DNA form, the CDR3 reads TGTGCCAGCGAGCTTACGGGGGGATATTCTAGCTATGGCTACACCTTC. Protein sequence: CASELTGGYSSYGYTF.

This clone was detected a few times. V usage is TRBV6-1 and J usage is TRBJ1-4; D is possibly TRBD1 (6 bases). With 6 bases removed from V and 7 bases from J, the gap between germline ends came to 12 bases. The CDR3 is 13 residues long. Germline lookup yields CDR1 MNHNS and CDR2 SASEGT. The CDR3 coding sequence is TGTGCCAGCAGCCCAGGGGAAGCTGAAAAACTGTTTTTT. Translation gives CASSPGEAEKLFF.

The CDR3 bases are TGTGCCATCAGTGAGAGGGGGAGTGAGCAGTTCTTC. Its translation is CAISERGSEQFF. The rearrangement joins TRBV10-3 to TRBJ2-1; D is perhaps TRBD1 (6 bases). Per the germline V gene, CDR1 is ENHRY and CDR2 is SYGVKD. Trimming shortened V by 2 bases and J by 9 bases, and 8 bases separated the two germline ends. The CDR3 consists of 12 residues.

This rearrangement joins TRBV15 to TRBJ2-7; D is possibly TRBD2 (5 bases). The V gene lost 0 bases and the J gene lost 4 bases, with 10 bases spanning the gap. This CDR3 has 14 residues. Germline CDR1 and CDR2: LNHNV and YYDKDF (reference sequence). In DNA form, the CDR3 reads TGTGCCACCAGCAGAGATGTCGAGGGTTACGAGCAGTACTTC. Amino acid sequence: CATSRDVEGYEQYF.

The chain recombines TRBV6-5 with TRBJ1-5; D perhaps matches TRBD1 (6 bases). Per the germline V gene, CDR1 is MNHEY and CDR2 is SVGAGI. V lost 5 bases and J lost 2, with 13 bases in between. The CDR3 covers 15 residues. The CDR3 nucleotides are TGTGCCAGCAGTACCCGGACAGATGGCAATCAGCCCCAGCATTTT. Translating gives CASSTRTDGNQPQHF.

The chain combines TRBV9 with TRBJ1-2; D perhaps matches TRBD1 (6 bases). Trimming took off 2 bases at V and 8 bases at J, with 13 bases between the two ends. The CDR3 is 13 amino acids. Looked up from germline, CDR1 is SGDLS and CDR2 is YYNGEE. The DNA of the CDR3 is TGTGCCAGCAGCGTGGGACACGGTAAGGGCTACACCTTC. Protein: CASSVGHGKGYTF.

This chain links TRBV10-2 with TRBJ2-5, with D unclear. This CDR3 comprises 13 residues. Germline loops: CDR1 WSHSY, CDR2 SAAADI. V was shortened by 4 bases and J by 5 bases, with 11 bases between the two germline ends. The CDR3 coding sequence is TGCGCCAGCAGTGGCCTAGTCGGGGAGACCCAGTACTTC. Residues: CASSGLVGETQYF.

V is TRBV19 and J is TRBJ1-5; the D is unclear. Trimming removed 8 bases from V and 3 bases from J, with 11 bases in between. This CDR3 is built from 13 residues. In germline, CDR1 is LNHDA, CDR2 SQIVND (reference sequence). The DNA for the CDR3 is TGTGCCAGTCGTACAGCGTCCAATCAGCCCCAGCATTTT. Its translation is CASRTASNQPQHF.

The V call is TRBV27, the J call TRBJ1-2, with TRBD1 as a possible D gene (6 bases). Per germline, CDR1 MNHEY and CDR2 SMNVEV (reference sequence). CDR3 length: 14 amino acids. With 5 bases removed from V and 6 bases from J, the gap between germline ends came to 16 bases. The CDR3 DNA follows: TGTGCCAGCAGTGTCCACAGGGATATGGATGGCTACACCTTC. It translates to CASSVHRDMDGYTF.

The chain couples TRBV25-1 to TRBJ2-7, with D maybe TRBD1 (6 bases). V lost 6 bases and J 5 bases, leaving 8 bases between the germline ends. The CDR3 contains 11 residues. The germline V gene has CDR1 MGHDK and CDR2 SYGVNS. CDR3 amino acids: CASRNRDEQYF. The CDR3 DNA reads TGTGCCAGCAGAAACAGGGACGAGCAGTACTTC.

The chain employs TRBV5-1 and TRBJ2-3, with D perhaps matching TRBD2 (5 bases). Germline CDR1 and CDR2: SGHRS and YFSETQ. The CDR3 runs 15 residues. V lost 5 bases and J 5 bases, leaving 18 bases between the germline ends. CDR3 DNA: TGCGCCAGCAGTAACGCGGGCGTAGAGGGAGATACGCAGTATTTT. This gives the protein CASSNAGVEGDTQYF.

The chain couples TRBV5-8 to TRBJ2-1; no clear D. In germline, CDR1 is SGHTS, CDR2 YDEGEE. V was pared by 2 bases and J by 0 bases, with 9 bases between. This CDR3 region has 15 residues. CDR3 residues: CASSLTHSSYNEQFF. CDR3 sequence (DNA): TGTGCCAGCAGCTTAACCCATAGCTCCTACAATGAGCAGTTCTTC.

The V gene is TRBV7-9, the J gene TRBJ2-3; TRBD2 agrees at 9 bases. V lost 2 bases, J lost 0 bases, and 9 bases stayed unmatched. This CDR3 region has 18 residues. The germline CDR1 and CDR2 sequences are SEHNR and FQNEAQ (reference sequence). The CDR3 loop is CASSLIQRGEASTDTQYF. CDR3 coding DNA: TGTGCCAGCAGCTTAATTCAGCGGGGGGAAGCTAGCACAGATACGCAGTATTTT. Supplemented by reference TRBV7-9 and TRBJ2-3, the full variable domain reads DTGVSQNPRHKITKRGQNVTFRCDPISEHNRLYWYRQTLGQGPEFLTYFQNEAQLEKSRLLSDRFSAERPKGSFSTLEIQRTEQGDSAMYLCASSLIQRGEASTDTQYFGPGTRLTVL.

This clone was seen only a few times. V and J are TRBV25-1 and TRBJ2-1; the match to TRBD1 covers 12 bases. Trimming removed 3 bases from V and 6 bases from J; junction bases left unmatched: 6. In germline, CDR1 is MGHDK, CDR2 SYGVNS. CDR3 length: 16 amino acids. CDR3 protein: CASSDPGQGAINEQFF. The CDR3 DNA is TGTGCCAGCAGTGATCCGGGACAGGGGGCAATCAATGAGCAGTTCTTC. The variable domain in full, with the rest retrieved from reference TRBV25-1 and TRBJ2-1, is EADIYQTPRYLVIGTGKKITLECSQTMGHDKMYWYQQDPGMELHLIHYSYGVNSTEKGDLSSESTVSRIRTEHFPLTLESARPSHTSQYLCASSDPGQGAINEQFFGPGTRLTVL.

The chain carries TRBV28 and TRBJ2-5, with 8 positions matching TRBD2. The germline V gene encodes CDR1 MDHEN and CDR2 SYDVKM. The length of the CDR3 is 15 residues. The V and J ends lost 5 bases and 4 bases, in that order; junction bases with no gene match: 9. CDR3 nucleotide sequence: TGTGCCAGCAGTAAGTGGACTAGCTCTTCAGAGACCCAGTACTTC. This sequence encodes CASSKWTSSSETQYF.

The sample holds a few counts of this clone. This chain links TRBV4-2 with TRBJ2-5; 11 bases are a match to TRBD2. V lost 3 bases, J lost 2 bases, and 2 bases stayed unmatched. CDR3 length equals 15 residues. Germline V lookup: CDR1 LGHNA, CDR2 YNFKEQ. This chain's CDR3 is CASSHGTSGQETQYF. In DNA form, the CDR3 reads TGTGCCAGCAGCCATGGGACTAGCGGTCAAGAGACCCAGTACTTC.

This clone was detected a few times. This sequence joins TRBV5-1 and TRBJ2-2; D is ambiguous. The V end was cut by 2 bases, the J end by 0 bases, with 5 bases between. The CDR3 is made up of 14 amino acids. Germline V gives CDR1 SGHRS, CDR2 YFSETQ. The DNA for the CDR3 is TGCGCCAGCAGCTTACTATCGAACACCGGGGAGCTGTTTTTT. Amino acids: CASSLLSNTGELFF.